This TCR beta chain was profiled in a study of control samples from healthy donors and cancer patients. Sequencing was performed with immunoSEQ multiplex PCR; in TCRdb, only in-frame clones are kept and a portion is missing. The table records about 130,000 clones, about 90% of them present only once. This CDR3 contains 13 residues. Germline V lookup: CDR1 SGHRS, CDR2 YFSETQ. Germline trimming cut 4 bases from V and 4 bases from J; bases unmatched to any gene: 3. The sample was blood. This receptor was taken from a woman between 45 and 65 years old in good health. The chain recombines TRBV5-1 with TRBJ1-1; TRBD1 matches at 8 bases. CDR3 coding DNA: TGCGCCAGCAGCCTGACAGGGGCCACTGAAGCTTTCTTT. It translates to CASSLTGATEAFF.